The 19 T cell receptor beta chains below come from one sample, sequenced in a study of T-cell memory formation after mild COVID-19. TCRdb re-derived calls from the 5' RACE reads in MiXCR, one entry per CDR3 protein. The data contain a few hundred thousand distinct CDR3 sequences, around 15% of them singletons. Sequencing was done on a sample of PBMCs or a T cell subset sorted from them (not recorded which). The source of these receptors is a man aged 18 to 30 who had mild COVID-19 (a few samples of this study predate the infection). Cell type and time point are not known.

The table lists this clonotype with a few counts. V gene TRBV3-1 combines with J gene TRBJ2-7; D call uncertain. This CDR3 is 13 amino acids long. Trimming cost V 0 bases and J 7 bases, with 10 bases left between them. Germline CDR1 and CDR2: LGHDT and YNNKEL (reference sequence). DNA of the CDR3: TGTGCCAGCAGCCAAGATTACGGCAGGGAGCAGTACGTC. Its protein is CASSQDYGREQYV.

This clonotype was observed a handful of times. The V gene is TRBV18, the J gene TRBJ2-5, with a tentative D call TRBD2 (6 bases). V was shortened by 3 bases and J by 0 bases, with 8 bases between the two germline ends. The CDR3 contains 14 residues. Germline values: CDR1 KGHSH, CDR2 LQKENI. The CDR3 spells CASSPGGYQETQYF. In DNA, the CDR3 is TGTGCCAGCTCACCTGGAGGGTACCAAGAGACCCAGTACTTC. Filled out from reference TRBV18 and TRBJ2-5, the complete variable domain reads NAGVMQNPRHLVRRRGQEARLRCSPMKGHSHVYWYRQLPEEGLKFMVYLQKENIIDESGMPKERFSAEFPKEGPSILRIQQVVRGDSAAYFCASSPGGYQETQYFGPGTRLLVL.

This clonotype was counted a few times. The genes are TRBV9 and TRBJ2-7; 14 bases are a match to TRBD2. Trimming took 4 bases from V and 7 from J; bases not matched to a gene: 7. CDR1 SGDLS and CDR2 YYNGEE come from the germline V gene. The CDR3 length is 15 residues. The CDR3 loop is CASSSPGTSGGEQYF. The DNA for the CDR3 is TGTGCCAGCAGCTCACCCGGGACTAGCGGGGGAGAGCAGTACTTC.

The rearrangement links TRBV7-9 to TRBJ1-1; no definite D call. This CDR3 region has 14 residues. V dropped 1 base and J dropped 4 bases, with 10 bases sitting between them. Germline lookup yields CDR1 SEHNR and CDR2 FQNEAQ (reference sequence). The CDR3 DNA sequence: TGTGCCAGCAGCTTAGAGTATTTAGGCACTGAAGCTTTCTTT. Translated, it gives CASSLEYLGTEAFF.

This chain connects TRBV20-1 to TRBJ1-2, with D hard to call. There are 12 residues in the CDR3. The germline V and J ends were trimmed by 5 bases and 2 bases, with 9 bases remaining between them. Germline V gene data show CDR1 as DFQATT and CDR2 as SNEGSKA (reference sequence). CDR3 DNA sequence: TGCAGTGCTTCAGGTCTAAACTATGGCTACACCTTC. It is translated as CSASGLNYGYTF.

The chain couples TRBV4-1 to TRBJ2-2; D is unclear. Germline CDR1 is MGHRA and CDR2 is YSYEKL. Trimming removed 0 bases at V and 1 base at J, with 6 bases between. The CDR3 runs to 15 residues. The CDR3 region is CASSQESGNTGELFF. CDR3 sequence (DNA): TGCGCCAGCAGCCAAGAGTCAGGGAACACCGGGGAGCTGTTTTTT.

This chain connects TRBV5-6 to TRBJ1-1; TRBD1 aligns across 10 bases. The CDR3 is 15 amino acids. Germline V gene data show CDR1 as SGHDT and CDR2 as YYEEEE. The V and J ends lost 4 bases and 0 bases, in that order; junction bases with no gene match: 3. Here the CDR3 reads CASSGTGALNTEAFF. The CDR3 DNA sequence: TGTGCCAGCAGCGGGACAGGGGCCTTGAACACTGAAGCTTTCTTT.

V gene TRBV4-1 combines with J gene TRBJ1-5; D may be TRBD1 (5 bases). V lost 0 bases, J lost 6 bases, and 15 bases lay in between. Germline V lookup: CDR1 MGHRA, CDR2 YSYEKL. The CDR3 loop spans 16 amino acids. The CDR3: CASSQEAGGISQPQHF. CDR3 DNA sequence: TGCGCCAGCAGCCAAGAGGCCGGGGGTATTAGTCAGCCCCAGCATTTT.

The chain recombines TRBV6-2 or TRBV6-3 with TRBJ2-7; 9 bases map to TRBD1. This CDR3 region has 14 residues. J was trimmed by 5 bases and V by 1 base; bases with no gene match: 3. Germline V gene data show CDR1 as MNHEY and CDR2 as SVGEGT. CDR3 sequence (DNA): TGTGCCAGCAGTTACTTGGACAGGGGAAACGAGCAGTACGTC. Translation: CASSYLDRGNEQYV.

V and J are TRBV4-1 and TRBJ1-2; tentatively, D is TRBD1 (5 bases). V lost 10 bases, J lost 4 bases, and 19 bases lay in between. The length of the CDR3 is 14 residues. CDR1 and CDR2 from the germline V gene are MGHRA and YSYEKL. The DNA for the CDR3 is TGCGCCACCCTGGAAACGACAGATGGCTATGGCTACACCTTC. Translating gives CATLETTDGYGYTF.

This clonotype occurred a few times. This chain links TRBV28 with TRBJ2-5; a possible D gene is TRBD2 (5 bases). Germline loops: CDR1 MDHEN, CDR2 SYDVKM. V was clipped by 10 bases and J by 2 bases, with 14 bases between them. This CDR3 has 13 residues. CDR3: CATQAGRQETQYF. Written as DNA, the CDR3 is TGTGCCACCCAGGCGGGCCGACAAGAGACCCAGTACTTC.

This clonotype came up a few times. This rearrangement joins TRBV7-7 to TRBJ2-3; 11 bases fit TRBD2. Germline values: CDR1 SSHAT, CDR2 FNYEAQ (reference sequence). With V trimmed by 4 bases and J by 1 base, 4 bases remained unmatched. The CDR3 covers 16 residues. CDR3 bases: TGTGCCAGCAGCTCTAGCGGGGGGCCGGGCACAGATACGCAGTATTTT. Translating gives CASSSSGGPGTDTQYF.

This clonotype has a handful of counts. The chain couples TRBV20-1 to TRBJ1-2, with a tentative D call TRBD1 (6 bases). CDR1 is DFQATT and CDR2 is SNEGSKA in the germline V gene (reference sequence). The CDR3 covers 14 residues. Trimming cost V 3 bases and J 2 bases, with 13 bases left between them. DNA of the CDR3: TGCAGTGCTAGTTTAAAGGGGGAGAACTATGGCTACACCTTC. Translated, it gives CSASLKGENYGYTF.

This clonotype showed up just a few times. The CDR3 bases are TGTGCCAGCGACGAAAGGGGTAGGACCGAGACCCAGTACTTC. Translation gives CASDERGRTETQYF. The V call is TRBV28, the J call TRBJ2-5, with D tentatively TRBD1 (5 bases). From germline, CDR1 is MDHEN and CDR2 SYDVKM. Deletions cut 8 bases from V and 5 bases from J, with 18 bases between. The length of the CDR3 is 14 residues.

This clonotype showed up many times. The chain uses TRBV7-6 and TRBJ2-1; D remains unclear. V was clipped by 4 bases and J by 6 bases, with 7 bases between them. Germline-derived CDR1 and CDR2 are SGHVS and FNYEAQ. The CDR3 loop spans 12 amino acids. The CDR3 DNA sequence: TGTGCCAGCAGCTCATATTCCAATGAGCAGTTCTTC. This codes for CASSSYSNEQFF. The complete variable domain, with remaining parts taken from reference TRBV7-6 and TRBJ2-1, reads GAGVSQSPRYKVTKRGQDVALRCDPISGHVSLYWYRQALGQGPEFLTYFNYEAQQDKSGLPNDRFSAERPEGSISTLTIQRTEQRDSAMYRCASSSYSNEQFFGPGTRLTVL.

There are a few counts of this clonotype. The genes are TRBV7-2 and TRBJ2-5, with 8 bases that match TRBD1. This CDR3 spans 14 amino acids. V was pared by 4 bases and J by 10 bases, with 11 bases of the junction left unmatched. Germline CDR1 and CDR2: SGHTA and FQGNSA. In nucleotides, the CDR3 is TGTGCCAGCAGCTCCGCCTTCGGACAGGGCGACCAGTACTTC. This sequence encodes CASSSAFGQGDQYF.

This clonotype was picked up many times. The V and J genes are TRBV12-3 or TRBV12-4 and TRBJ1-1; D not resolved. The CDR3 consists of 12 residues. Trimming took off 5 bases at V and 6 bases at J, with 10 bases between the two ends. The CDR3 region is CASSGESAEAFF. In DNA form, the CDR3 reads TGTGCCAGCAGTGGAGAGAGCGCTGAAGCTTTCTTT.

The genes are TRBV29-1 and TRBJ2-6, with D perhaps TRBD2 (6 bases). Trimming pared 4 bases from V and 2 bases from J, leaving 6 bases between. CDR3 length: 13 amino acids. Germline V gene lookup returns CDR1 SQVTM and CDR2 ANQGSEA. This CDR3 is CSVGGAGANVLTF. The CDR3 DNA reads TGCAGCGTTGGCGGGGCTGGGGCCAACGTCCTGACTTTC.

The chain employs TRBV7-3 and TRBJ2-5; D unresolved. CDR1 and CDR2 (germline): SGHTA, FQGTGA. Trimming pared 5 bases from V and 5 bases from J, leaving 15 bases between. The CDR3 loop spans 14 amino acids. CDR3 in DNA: TGTGCCAGCAGCCCCTGGGGTAGGGCGGAGACCCAGTACTTC. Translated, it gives CASSPWGRAETQYF.